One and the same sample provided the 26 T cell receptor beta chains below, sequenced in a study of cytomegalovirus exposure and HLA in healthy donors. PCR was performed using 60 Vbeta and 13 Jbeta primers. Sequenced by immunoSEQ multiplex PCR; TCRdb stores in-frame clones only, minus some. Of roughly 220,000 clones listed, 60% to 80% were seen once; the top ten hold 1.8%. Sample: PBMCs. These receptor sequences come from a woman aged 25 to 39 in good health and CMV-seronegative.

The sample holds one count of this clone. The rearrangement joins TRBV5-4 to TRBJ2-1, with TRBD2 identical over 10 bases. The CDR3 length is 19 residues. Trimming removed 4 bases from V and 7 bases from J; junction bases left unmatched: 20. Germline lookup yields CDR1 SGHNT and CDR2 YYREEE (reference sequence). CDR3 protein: CASSGTGTSDPNTGNEQFF. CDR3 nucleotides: TGTGCCAGCAGCGGCACCGGGACTAGCGACCCTAACACTGGGAATGAGCAGTTCTTC.

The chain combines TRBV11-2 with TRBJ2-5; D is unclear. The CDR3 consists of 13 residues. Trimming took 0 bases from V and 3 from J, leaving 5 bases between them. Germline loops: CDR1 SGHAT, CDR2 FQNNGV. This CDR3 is CASSLDGEETQYF. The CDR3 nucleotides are TGTGCCAGCAGCTTAGATGGAGAAGAGACCCAGTACTTC.

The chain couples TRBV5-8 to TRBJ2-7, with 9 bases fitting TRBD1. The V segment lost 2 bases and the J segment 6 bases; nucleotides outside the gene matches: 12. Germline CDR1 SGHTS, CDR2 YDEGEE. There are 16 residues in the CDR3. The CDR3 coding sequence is TGTGCCAGCAGCTTCGGTCGGGGACAGGGAAGGGGCGAGCAGTACTTC. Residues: CASSFGRGQGRGEQYF.

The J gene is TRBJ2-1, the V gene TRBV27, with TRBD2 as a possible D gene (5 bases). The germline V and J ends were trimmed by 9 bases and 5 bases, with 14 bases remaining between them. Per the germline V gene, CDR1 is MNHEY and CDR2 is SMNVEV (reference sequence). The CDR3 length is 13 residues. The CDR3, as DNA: TGTGCCAGACCGCGGACCGGGGACAATGAGCAGTTCTTC. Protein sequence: CARPRTGDNEQFF.

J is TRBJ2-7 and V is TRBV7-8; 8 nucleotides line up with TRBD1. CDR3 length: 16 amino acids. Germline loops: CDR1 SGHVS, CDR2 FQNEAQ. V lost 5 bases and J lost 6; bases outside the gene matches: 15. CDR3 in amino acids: CASSLGRQGASGEQYF. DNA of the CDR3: TGTGCCAGCAGCCTCGGGCGGCAGGGGGCGTCGGGCGAGCAGTACTTC.

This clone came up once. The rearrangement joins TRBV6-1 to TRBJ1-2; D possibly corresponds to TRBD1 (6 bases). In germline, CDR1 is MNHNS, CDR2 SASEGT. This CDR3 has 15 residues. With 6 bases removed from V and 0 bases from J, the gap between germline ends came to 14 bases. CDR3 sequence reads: CASSGQMNPNYGYTF. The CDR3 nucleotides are TGTGCCAGCAGCGGACAGATGAATCCTAACTATGGCTACACCTTC.

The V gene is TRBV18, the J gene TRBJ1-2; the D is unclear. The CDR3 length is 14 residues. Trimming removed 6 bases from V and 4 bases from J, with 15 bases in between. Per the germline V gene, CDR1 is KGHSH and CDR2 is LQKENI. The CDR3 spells CASSPGENFYGYTF. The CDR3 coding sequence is TGTGCCAGCTCTCCCGGGGAGAACTTCTATGGCTACACCTTC.

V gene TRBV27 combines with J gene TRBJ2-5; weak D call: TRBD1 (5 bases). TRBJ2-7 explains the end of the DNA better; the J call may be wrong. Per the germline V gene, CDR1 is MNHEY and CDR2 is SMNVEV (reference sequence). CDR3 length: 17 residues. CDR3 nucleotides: TGTGCCAGCAGTTTATCGATGGACATTCGCTCCTCCTACGAGCAGTACTTC. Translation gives CASSLSMDIRSSYEQYF.

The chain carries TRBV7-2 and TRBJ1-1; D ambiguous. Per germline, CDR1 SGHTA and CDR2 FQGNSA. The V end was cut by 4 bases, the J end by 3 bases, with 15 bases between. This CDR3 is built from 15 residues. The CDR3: CASSSNPARDTEAFF. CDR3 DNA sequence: TGTGCCAGCAGCTCCAACCCTGCGCGGGACACTGAAGCTTTCTTT.

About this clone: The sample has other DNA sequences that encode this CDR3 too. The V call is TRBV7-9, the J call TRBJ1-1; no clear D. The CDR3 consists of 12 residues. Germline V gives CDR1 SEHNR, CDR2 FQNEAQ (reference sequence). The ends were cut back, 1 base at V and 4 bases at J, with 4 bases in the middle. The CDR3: CASSLGSTEAFF. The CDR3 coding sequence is TGTGCCAGCAGCTTAGGCAGCACTGAAGCTTTCTTT.

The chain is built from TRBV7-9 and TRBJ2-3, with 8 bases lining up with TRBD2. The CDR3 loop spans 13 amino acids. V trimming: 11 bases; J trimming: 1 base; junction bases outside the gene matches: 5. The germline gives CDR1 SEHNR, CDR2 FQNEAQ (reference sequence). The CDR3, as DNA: TGTGCCGGAGCGGGGGTGGGCACAGATACGCAGTATTTT. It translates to CAGAGVGTDTQYF. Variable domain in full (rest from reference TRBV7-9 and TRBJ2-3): DTGVSQNPRHKITKRGQNVTFRCDPISEHNRLYWYRQTLGQGPEFLTYFQNEAQLEKSRLLSDRFSAERPKGSFSTLEIQRTEQGDSAMYLCAGAGVGTDTQYFGPGTRLTVL.

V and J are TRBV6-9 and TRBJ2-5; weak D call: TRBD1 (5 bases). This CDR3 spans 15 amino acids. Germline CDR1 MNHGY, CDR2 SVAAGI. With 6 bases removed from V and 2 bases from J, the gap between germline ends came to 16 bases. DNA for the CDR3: TGTGCCAGCAGCCCAACGACAGTGAATCAAGAGACCCAGTACTTC. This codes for CASSPTTVNQETQYF.

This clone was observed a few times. The CDR3 bases are TGTGCCAGCAGTGAGACAGGAGGCACCCAGTACTTC. Its protein is CASSETGGTQYF. The chain carries TRBV2 and TRBJ2-5; possible D gene TRBD1, 6 bases. This CDR3 is built from 12 residues. Per the germline V gene, CDR1 is SNHLY and CDR2 is FYNNEI. V dropped 3 bases and J dropped 8 bases, with 10 bases sitting between them.

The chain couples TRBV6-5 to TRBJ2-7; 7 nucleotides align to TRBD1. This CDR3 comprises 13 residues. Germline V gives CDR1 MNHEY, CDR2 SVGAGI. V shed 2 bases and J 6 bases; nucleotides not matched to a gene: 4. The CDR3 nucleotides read TGTGCCAGCAGTTACGCCAGGGGGAGCGAGCAGTACTTC. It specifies CASSYARGSEQYF.

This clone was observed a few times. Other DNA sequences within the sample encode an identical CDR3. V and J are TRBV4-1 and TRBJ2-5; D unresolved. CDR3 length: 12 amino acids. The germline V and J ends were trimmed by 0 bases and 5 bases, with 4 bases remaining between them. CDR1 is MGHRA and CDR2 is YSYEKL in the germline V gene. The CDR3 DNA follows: TGCGCCAGCAGCCAAGATCGGGAGACCCAGTACTTC. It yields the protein CASSQDRETQYF.

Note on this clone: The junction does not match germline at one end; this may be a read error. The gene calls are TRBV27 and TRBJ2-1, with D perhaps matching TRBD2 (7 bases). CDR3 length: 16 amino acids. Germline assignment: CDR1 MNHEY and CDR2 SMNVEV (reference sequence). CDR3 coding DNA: TGTGCCAGCACCGCTTGGGGGGGGGCCTCCGACAATGAGCAGTTCTTC. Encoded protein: CASTAWGGASDNEQFF.

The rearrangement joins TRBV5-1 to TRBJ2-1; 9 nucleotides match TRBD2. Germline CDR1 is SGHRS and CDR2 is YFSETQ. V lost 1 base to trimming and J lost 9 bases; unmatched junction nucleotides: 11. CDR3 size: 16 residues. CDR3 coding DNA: TGCGCCAGCAGCTTGCGGGGTAGCGGGAGATACGGTGAGCAGTTCTTC. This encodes CASSLRGSGRYGEQFF.

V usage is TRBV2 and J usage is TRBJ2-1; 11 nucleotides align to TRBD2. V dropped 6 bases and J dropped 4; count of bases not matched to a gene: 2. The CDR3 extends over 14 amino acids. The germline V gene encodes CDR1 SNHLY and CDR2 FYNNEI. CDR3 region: CASSRTSGYNEQFF. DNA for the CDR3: TGTGCCAGCAGCCGGACTAGCGGGTACAATGAGCAGTTCTTC.

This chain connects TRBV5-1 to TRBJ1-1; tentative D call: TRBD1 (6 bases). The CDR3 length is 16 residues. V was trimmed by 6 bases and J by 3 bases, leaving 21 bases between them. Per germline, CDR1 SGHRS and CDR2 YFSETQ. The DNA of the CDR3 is TGCGCCAGCATGGACGGGAATCGGGGGGCCGACACTGAAGCTTTCTTT. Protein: CASMDGNRGADTEAFF.

The CDR3 sequence is CASRGTGELFF. The CDR3 DNA is TGTGCCTCCCGAGGGACCGGGGAGCTGTTTTTT. V is TRBV6-1 and J is TRBJ2-2; D is perhaps TRBD2 (5 bases). Germline assignment: CDR1 MNHNS and CDR2 SASEGT. V was pared by 11 bases and J by 5 bases, with 9 bases between. This CDR3 comprises 11 residues.

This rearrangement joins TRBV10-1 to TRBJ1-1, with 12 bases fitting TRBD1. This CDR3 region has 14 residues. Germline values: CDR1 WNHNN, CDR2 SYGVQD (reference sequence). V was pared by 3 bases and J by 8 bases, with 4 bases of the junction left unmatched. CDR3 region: CASSDPGQGAEAFF. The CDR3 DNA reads TGCGCCAGCAGTGACCCGGGACAGGGGGCGGAAGCTTTCTTT.

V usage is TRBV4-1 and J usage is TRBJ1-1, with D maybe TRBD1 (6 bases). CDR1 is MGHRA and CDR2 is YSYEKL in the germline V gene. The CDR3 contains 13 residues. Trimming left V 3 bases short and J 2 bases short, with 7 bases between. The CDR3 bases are TGCGCCAGCAGCCAGGGGGCCAACACTGAAGCTTTCTTT. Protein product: CASSQGANTEAFF.

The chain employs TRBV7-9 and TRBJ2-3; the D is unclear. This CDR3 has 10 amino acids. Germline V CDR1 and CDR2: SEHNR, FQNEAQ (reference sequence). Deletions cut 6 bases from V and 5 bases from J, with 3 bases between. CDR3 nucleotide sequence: TGTGCCAGCAGTCTAGATACGCAGTATTTT. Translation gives CASSLDTQYF.

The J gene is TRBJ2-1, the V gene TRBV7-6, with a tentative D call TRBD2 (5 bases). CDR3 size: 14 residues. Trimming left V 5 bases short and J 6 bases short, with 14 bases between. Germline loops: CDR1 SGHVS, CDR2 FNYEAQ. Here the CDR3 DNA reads TGTGCCAGCAGCCATACCGGCGGGTTCAATGAGCAGTTCTTC. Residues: CASSHTGGFNEQFF.

Written as DNA, the CDR3 is TGTGCCAGTAGTAGACAGGGGAACACCGGGGAGCTGTTTTTT. This codes for CASSRQGNTGELFF. The V and J genes are TRBV19 and TRBJ2-2; 7 bases map to TRBD1. With 4 bases clipped from V and 1 base from J, the junction kept 0 bases outside the gene matches. The CDR3 runs to 14 residues. Germline CDR1 and CDR2: LNHDA and SQIVND (reference sequence).

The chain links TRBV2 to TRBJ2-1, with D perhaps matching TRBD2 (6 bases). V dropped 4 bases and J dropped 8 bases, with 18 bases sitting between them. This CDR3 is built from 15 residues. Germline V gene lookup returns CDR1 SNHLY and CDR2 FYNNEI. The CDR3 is CASSAEIGAGYEQFF. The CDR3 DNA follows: TGTGCCAGCAGTGCCGAGATAGGAGCGGGCTATGAGCAGTTCTTC. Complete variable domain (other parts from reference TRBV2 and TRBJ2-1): EPEVTQTPSHQVTQMGQEVILRCVPISNHLYFYWYRQILGQKVEFLVSFYNNEISEKSEIFDDQFSVERPDGSNFTLKIRSTKLEDSAMYFCASSAEIGAGYEQFFGPGTRLTVL.